This TCR beta chain originates from a study of T cells in Graves' hyperthyroidism and ophthalmopathy. Background on the study: Blood from the periphery was taken at initial diagnosis, before any treatment. Broader study findings: Blood also carried most thyroid clonotypes expanded above 0.001.

Comment on this clonotype: Its antigen is not identified.

Each patient was aged 18 to 65 and had newly diagnosed hyperthyroidism of under 2 months' duration. The germline V gene encodes CDR1 SEHNR and CDR2 FQNEAQ (reference sequence). The CDR3 is 16 amino acids. V was trimmed by 7 bases and J by 2 bases, leaving 18 bases between them. Amplified TCR beta CDR3 regions came from RNA transcripts. The HTBI primer set drove a first-round RT-PCR of the TCR CDR3. TCRdb itself ran the multiplex PCR reads through MiXCR, one entry per CDR3 protein. The sample has a few hundred thousand distinct CDR3 sequences; 15% to 18% are singletons. The specimen sequenced was blood. The TCR originated in a woman aged 25 to 39 with Graves' hyperthyroidism. This chain links TRBV7-9 with TRBJ2-1; D assignment may be TRBD1 or TRBD2 (5 bases each). CDR3 sequence (DNA): TGTGCCAGCAAGGGGTATGAGGGTGGGACCTACAATGAGCAGTTCTTC. It codes for CASKGYEGGTYNEQFF. The variable domain in full, with the rest retrieved from reference TRBV7-9 and TRBJ2-1, is DTGVSQNPRHKITKRGQNVTFRCDPISEHNRLYWYRQTLGQGPEFLTYFQNEAQLEKSRLLSDRFSAERPKGSFSTLEIQRTEQGDSAMYLCASKGYEGGTYNEQFFGPGTRLTVL.